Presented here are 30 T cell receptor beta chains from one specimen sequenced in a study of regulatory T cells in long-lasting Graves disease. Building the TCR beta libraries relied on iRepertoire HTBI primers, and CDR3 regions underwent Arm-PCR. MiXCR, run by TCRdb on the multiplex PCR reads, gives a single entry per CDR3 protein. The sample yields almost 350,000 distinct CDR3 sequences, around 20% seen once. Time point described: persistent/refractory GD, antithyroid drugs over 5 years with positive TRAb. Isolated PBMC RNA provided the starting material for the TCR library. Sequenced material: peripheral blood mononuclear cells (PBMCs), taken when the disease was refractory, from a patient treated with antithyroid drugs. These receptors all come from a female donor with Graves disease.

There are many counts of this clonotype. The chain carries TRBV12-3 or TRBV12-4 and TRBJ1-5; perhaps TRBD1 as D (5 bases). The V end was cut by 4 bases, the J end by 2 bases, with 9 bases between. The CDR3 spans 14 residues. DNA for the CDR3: TGTGCCAGCAGTTGGGGGGATCGCAATCAGCCCCAGCATTTT. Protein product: CASSWGDRNQPQHF.

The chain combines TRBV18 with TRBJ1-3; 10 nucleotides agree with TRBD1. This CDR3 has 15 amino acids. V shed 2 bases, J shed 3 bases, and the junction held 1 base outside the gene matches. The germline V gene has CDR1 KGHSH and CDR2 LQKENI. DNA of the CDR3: TGTGCCAGCTCACCAGGGACAGGGGTTGGAAACACCATATATTTT. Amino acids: CASSPGTGVGNTIYF. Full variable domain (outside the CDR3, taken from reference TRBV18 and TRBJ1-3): NAGVMQNPRHLVRRRGQEARLRCSPMKGHSHVYWYRQLPEEGLKFMVYLQKENIIDESGMPKERFSAEFPKEGPSILRIQQVVRGDSAAYFCASSPGTGVGNTIYFGEGSWLTVV.

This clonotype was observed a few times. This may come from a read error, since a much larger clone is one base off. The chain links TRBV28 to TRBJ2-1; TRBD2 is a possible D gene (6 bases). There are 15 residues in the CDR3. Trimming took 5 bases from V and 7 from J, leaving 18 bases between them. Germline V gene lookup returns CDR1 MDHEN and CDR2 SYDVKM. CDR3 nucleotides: TGTGCCAGCAGTGAACTAGTGGGAGGCCGGAATGAGCAGTTCTTC. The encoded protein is CASSELVGGRNEQFF.

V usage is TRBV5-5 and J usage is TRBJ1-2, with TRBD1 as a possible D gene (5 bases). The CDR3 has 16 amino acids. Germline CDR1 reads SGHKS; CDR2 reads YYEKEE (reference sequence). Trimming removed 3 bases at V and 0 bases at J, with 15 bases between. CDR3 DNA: TGTGCCAGCAGCTGGGACCGCCCTAGGGCTAACTATGGCTACACCTTC. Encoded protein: CASSWDRPRANYGYTF.

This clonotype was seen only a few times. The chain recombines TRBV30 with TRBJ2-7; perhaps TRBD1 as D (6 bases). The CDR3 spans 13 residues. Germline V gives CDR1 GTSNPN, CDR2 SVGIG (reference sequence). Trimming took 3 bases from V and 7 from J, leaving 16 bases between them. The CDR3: CAWSPWGLGEQYF. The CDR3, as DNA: TGTGCCTGGAGCCCGTGGGGGCTAGGGGAGCAGTACTTC.

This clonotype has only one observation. CDR3 region: CAISESGDYSNTGELFF. The CDR3 DNA reads as TGTGCCATCAGTGAGTCAGGGGACTACTCGAACACCGGGGAGCTGTTTTTT. The chain is built from TRBV10-3 and TRBJ2-2; 7 bases fit TRBD2. CDR3 size: 17 residues. The V segment lost 0 bases and the J segment 0 bases; nucleotides outside the gene matches: 4. Germline V gives CDR1 ENHRY, CDR2 SYGVKD.

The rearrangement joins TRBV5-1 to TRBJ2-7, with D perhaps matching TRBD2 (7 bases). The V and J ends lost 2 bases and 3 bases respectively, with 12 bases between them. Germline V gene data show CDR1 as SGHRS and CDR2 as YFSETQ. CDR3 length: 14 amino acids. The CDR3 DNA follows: TGCGCCAGCAGCTTTCAGCGGGACAACTACGAGCAGTACTTC. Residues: CASSFQRDNYEQYF.

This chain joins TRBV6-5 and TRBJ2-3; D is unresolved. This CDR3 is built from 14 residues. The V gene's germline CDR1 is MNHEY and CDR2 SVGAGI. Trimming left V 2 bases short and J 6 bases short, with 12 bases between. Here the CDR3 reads CASSYTASLDTQYF. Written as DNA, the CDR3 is TGTGCCAGCAGTTACACCGCTTCCCTCGATACGCAGTATTTT.

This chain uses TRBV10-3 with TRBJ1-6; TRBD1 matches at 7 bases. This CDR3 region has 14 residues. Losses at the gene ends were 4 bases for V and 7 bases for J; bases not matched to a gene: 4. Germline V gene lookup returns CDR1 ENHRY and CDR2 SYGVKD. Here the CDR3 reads CAISAGTDNSPLHF. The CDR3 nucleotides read TGTGCCATCAGTGCGGGGACAGACAATTCACCCCTCCACTTT.

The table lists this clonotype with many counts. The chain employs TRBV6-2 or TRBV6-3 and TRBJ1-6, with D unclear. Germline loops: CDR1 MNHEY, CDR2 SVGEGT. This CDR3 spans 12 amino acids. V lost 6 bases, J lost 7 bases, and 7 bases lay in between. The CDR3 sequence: CASSSPNSPLHF. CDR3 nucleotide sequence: TGTGCCAGCAGCTCCCCAAATTCACCCCTCCACTTT.

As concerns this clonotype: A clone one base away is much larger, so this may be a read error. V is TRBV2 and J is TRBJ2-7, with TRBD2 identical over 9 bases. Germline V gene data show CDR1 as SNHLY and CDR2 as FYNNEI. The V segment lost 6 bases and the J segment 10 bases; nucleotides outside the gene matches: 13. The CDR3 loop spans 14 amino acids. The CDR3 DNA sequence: TGTGCCAGCAGCGAGCTCGGACTAGCGAGGGTCCAGTACTTC. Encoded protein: CASSELGLARVQYF. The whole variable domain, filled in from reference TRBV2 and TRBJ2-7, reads EPEVTQTPSHQVTQMGQEVILRCVPISNHLYFYWYRQILGQKVEFLVSFYNNEISEKSEIFDDQFSVERPDGSNFTLKIRSTKLEDSAMYFCASSELGLARVQYFGPGTRLTVT.

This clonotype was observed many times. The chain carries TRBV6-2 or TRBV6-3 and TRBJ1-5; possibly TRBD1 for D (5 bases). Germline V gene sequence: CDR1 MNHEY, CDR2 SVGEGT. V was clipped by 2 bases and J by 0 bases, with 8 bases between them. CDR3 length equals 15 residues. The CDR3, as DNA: TGTGCCAGCAGTTACGATCAGGGTAGCAATCAGCCCCAGCATTTT. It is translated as CASSYDQGSNQPQHF.

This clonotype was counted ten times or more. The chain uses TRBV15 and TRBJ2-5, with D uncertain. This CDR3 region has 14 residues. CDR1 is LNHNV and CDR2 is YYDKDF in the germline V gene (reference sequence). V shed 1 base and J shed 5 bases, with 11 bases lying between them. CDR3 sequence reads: CATSRVGPTETQYF. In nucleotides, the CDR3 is TGTGCCACCAGCAGAGTAGGGCCGACGGAGACCCAGTACTTC. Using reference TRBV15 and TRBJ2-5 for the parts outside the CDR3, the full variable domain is DAMVIQNPRYQVTQFGKPVTLSCSQTLNHNVMYWYQQKSSQAPKLLFHYYDKDFNNEADTPDNFQSRRPNTSFCFLDIRSPGLGDTAMYLCATSRVGPTETQYFGPGTRLLVL.

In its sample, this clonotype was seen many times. The CDR3 sequence is CASSLDWGQGNQETQYF. In DNA, the CDR3 is TGTGCCAGCAGCTTAGATTGGGGACAGGGGAACCAAGAGACCCAGTACTTC. J is TRBJ2-5 and V is TRBV11-3; 10 bases match TRBD1. This CDR3 has 17 residues. Germline V gives CDR1 SGHNT, CDR2 YENEEA. J gave up 0 bases and V 0 bases, and 4 bases lay outside the gene matches. Using reference TRBV11-3 and TRBJ2-5 for the parts outside the CDR3, the full variable domain is EAGVVQSPRYKIIEKKQPVAFWCNPISGHNTLYWYLQNLGQGPELLIRYENEEAVDDSQLPKDRFSAERLKGVDSTLKIQPAELGDSAVYLCASSLDWGQGNQETQYFGPGTRLLVL.

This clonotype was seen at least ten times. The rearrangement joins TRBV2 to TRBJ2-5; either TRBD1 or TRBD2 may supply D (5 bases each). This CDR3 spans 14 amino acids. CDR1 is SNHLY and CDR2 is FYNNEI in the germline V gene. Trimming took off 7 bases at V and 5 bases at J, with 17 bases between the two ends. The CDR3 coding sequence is TGTGCCAGCACAAGGGAAGGGACGCCGGAGACCCAGTACTTC. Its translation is CASTREGTPETQYF.

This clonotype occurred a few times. CDR3 sequence: CASSPPRALRAEAFF. The CDR3 DNA follows: TGTGCCAGCAGCCCACCGAGGGCCCTACGGGCTGAAGCTTTCTTT. V is TRBV3-1 and J is TRBJ1-1; D uncertain. Trimming cost V 4 bases and J 6 bases, with 18 bases left between them. The CDR3 spans 15 residues. In germline, CDR1 is LGHDT, CDR2 YNNKEL (reference sequence).

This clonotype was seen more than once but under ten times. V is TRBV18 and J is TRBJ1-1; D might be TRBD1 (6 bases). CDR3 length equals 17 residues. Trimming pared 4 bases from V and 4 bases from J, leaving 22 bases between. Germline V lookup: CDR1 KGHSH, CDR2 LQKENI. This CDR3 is CASSQSILRQGSTEAFF. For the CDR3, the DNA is TGTGCCAGCTCACAGAGCATTCTGCGGCAGGGGAGCACTGAAGCTTTCTTT.

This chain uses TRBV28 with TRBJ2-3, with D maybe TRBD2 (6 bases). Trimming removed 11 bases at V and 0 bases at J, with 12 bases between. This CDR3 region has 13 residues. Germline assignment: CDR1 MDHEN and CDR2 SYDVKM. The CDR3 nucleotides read TGTGCCTGGGGCGGGATTAGCACAGATACGCAGTATTTT. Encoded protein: CAWGGISTDTQYF.

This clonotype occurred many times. The CDR3 here is CASHRGTVAKNIQYF. In nucleotides, the CDR3 is TGTGCCAGCCACCGCGGGACGGTAGCCAAAAACATTCAGTACTTC. The chain is built from TRBV28 and TRBJ2-4; a possible D gene is TRBD2 (6 bases). Per the germline V gene, CDR1 is MDHEN and CDR2 is SYDVKM. V was pared by 8 bases and J by 0 bases, with 14 bases between. CDR3 length equals 15 residues.

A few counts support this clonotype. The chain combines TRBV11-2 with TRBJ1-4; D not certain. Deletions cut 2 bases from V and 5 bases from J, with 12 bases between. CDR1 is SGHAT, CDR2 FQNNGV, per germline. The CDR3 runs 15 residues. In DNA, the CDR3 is TGTGCCAGCAGCTTAAGTTACTGGGAAAATGAAAAACTGTTTTTT. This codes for CASSLSYWENEKLFF.

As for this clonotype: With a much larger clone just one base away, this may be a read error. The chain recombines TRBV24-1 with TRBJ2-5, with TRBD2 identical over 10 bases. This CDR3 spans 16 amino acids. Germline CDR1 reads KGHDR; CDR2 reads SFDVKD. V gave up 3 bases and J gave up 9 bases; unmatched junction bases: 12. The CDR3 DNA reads TGTGCCACCAGTGATACGAGCGGGAGGGCTGGCGAGGCCCAGTACTTC. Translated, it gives CATSDTSGRAGEAQYF.

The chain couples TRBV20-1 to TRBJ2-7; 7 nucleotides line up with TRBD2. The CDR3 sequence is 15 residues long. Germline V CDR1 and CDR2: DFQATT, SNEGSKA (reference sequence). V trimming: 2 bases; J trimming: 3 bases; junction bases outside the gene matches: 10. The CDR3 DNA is TGCAGTGCTAGACCCCTAGCGGAGGGTATCTACGAGCAGTACTTC. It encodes CSARPLAEGIYEQYF.

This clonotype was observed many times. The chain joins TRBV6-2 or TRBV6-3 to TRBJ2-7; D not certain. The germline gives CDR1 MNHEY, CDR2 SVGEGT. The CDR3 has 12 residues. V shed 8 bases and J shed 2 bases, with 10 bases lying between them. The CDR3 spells CASGEVTYEQYF. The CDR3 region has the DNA TGTGCCAGCGGGGAAGTGACCTACGAGCAGTACTTC.

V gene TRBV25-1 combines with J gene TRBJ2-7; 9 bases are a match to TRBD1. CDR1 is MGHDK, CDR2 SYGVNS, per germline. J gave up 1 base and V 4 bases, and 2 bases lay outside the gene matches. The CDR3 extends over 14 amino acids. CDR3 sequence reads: CASSGQGVSYEQYF. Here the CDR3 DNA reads TGTGCCAGCAGTGGACAGGGGGTATCCTACGAGCAGTACTTC.

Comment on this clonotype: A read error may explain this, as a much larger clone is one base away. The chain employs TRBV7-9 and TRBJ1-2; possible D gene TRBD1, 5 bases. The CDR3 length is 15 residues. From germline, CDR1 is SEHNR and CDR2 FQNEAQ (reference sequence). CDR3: CASSPQGPSNYGCTF. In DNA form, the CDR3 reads TGTGCCAGCAGCCCCCAGGGACCCTCTAACTATGGCTGCACCTTC.

The CDR3 sequence is CASSVAPTSGSGKNIQYF. CDR3 coding DNA: TGTGCCAGCAGCGTAGCCCCTACTAGCGGGAGCGGCAAAAACATTCAGTACTTC. The chain couples TRBV9 to TRBJ2-4, with 11 positions matching TRBD2. Germline CDR1 SGDLS, CDR2 YYNGEE. CDR3 size: 18 residues. V dropped 0 bases and J dropped 3; count of bases not matched to a gene: 8.

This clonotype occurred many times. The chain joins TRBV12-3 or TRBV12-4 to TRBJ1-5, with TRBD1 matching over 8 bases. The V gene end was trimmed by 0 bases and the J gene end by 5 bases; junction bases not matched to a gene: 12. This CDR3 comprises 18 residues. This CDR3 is CASSLASFSDRVDQPQHF. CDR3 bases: TGTGCCAGCAGTTTAGCGAGTTTCTCGGACAGGGTGGATCAGCCCCAGCATTTT.

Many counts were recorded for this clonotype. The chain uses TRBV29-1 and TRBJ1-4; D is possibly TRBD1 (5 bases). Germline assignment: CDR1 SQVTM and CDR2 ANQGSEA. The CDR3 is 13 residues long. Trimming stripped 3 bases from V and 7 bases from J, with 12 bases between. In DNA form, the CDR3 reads TGCAGCGTTGAGGTAGGGGACGGTGAAAAACTGTTTTTT. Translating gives CSVEVGDGEKLFF. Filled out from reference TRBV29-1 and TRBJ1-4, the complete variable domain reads SAVISQKPSRDICQRGTSLTIQCQVDSQVTMMFWYRQQPGQSLTLIATANQGSEATYESGFVIDKFPISRPNLTFSTLTVSNMSPEDSSIYLCSVEVGDGEKLFFGSGTQLSVL.

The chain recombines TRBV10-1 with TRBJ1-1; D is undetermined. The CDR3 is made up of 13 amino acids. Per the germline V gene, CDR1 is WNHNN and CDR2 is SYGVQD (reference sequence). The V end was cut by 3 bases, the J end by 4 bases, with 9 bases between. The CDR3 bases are TGCGCCAGCAGTGAACTTGCCAGCACTGAAGCTTTCTTT. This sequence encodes CASSELASTEAFF.

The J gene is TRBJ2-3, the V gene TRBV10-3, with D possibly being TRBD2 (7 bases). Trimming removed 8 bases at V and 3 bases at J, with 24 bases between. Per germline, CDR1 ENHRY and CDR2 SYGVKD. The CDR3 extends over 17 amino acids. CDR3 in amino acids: CAISPGGLTMSTDTQYF. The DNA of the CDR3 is TGTGCCATCTCCCCCGGGGGGCTAACGATGTCTACAGATACGCAGTATTTT.